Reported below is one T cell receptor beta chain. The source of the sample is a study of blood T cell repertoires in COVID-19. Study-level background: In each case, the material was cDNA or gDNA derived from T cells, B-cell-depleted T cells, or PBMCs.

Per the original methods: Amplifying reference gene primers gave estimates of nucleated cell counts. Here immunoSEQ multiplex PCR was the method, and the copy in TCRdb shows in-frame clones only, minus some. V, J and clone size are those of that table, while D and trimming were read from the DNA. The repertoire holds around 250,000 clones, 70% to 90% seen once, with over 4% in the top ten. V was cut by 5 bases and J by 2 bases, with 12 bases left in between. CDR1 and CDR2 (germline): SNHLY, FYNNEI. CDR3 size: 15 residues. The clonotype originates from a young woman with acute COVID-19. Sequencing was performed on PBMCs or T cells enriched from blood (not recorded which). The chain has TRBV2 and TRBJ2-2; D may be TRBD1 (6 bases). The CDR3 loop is CASSIQGVNTGELFF. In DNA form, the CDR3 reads TGTGCCAGCAGTATACAGGGAGTTAACACCGGGGAGCTGTTTTTT.